This is a list of T cell receptor beta chains from one sample in a study of identical twins. TCRdb re-analysed the 5' RACE reads in MiXCR, keeping a single row per CDR3 protein. The sample lists 550,000 to 700,000 distinct CDR3 sequences, about 20% seen once, with approximately 4.3% in the top ten. This sample was also put to use in a study of T cells expressing NK-cell markers.

The sample was PBMCs. The source is a woman aged 18 to 35 in good health. Both conserved end residues are part of each CDR3. A D gene is named only where the DNA matches it firmly. Clone size is shown for a subset of rows, as once, few, many or a class of expanded clone.

D gene	V gene	clone size	J gene	CDR3 protein	CDR3 DNA
TRBD1	TRBV6-1	many	TRBJ1-2	CASSPDRNYGYTF	TGTGCCAGCAGCCCGGACAGGAACTATGGCTACACCTTC
-	TRBV20-1	few	TRBJ2-1	CSAQRGSSYNEQFF	TGCAGTGCTCAGAGAGGTAGCTCCTACAATGAGCAGTTCTTC
-	TRBV4-3	-	TRBJ2-5	CASSQELAPGTQYF	TGCGCCAGCAGCCAAGAACTAGCCCCGGGGACCCAGTACTTC
-	TRBV12-3/TRBV12-4	few	TRBJ2-5	CASRLGVGVGTQYF	TGTGCCAGCAGGCTCGGGGTAGGGGTGGGGACCCAGTACTTC
-	TRBV2	few	TRBJ2-5	CASSRADQETQYF	TGTGCCAGCAGTAGGGCAGACCAAGAGACCCAGTACTTC
-	TRBV12-3/TRBV12-4	few	TRBJ1-2	CASSETIGGAYGYTF	TGTGCCAGCAGCGAAACCATTGGGGGAGCCTATGGCTACACCTTC
-	TRBV24-1	few	TRBJ2-1	CATSDPDSDDEQFF	TGTGCCACCAGTGATCCGGATAGCGACGATGAGCAGTTCTTC
TRBD1	TRBV18	-	TRBJ1-6	CASSPMGQGGSPLHF	TGTGCCAGCTCACCGATGGGACAGGGGGGTTCACCCCTCCACTTT
TRBD1	TRBV12-3/TRBV12-4	-	TRBJ2-7	CASTISGTVIYEQYF	TGTGCCAGCACCATCTCCGGGACAGTGATTTACGAGCAGTACTTC
-	TRBV21-1	few	TRBJ1-2	CASSNQESNLAYGYTF	TGTGCCAGCAGCAACCAGGAGTCGAATTTGGCCTATGGCTACACCTTC
-	TRBV7-6	-	TRBJ2-2	CASSLARNPGELFF	TGTGCCAGCAGCTTAGCGCGGAACCCCGGGGAGCTGTTTTTT
-	TRBV9	-	TRBJ2-1	CASSLALGYEQFF	TGTGCCAGCAGTCTCGCCCTGGGATACGAGCAGTTCTTC
-	TRBV2	-	TRBJ1-1	CASRGEGLNTEAFF	TGTGCCAGCAGGGGGGAGGGGCTGAACACTGAAGCTTTCTTT
-	TRBV20-1	few	TRBJ2-7	CSAGRLSYEQYF	TGCAGTGCGGGAAGGCTCTCCTACGAGCAGTACTTC